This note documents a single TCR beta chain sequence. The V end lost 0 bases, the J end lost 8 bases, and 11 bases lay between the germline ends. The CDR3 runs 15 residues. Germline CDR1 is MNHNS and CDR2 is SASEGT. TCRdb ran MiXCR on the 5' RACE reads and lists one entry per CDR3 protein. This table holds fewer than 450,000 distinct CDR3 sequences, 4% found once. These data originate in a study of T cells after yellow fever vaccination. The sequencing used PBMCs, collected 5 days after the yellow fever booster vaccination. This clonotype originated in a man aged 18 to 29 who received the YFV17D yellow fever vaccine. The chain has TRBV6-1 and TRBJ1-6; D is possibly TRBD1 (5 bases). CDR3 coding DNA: TGTGCCAGCAGTGAAGCGTGGACACCTCATTCACCCCTCCACTTT. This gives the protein CASSEAWTPHSPLHF.